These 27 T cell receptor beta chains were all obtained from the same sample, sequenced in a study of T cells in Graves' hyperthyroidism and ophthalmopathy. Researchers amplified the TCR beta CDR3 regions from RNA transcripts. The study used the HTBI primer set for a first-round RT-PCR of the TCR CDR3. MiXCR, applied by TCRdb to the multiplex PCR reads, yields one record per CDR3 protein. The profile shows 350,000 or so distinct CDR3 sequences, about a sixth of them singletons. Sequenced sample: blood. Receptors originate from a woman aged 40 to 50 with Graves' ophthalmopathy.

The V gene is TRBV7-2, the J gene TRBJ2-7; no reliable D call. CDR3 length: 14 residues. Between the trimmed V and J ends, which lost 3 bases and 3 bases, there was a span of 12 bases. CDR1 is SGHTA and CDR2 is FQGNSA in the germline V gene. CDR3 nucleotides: TGTGCCAGCAGCTTTACAGCTAGAGACTACGAGCAGTACTTC. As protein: CASSFTARDYEQYF.

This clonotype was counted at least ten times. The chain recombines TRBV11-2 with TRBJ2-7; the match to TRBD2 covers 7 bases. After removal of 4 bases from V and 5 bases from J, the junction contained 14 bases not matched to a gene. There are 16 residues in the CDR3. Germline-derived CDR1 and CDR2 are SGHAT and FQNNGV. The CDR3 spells CASSSTVAGYRHEQYF. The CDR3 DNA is TGTGCCAGCAGCTCGACCGTAGCGGGTTATCGGCACGAGCAGTACTTC. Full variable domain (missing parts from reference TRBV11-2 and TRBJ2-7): EAGVAQSPRYKIIEKRQSVAFWCNPISGHATLYWYQQILGQGPKLLIQFQNNGVVDDSQLPKDRFSAERLKGVDSTLKIQPAKLEDSAVYLCASSSTVAGYRHEQYFGPGTRLTVT.

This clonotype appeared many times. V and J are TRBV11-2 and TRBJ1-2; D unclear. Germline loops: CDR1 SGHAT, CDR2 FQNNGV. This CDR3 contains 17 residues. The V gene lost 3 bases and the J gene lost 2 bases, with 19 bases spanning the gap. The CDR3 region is CASSFLTRQAINYGYTF. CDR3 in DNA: TGTGCCAGCAGCTTTTTAACACGGCAGGCGATAAACTATGGCTACACCTTC.

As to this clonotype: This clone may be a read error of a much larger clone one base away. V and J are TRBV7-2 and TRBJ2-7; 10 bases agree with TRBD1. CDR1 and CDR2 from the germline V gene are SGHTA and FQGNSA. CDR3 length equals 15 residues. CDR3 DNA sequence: TGTGTCAGCAGCGATGTGGGGACAGGGGTTAGCGAGCAGTACTTC. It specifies CVSSDVGTGVSEQYF.

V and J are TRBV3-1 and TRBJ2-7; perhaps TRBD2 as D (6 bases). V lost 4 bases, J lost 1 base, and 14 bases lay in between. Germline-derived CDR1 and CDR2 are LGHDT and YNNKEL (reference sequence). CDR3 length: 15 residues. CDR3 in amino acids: CASSRRGSGSYEQYF. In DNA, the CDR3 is TGTGCCAGCAGCCGTCGTGGTAGCGGATCCTACGAGCAGTACTTC.

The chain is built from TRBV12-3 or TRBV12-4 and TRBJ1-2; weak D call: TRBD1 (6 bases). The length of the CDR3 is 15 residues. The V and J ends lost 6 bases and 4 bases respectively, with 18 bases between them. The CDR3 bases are TGTGCCAGCAGCGATGGACAGAGCTATTCCTATGGCTACACCTTC. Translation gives CASSDGQSYSYGYTF.

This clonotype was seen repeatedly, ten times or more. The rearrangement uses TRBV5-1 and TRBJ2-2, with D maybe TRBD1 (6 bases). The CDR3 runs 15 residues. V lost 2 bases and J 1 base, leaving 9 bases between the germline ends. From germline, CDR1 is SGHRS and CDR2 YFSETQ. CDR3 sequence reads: CASSFPGVNTGELFF. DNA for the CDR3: TGCGCCAGCAGCTTCCCAGGGGTGAACACCGGGGAGCTGTTTTTT.

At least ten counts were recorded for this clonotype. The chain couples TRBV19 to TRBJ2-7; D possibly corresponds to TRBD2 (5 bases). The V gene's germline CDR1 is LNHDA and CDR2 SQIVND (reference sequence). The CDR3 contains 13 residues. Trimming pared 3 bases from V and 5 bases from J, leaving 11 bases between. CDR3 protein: CASSMEVPDEQYF. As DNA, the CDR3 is TGTGCCAGTAGTATGGAGGTCCCCGACGAGCAGTACTTC.

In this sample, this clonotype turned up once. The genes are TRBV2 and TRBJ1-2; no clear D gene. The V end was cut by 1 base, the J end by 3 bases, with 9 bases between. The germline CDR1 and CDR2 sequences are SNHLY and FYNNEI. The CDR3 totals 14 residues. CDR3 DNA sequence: TGTGCCAGCAGTGAAGACAGCCGCTACTATGGCTACACCTTC. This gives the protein CASSEDSRYYGYTF.

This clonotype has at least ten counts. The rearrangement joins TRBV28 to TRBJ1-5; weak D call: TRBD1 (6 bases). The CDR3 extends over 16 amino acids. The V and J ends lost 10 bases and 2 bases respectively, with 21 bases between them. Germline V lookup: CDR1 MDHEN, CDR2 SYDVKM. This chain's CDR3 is CATKQGIAVGNQPQHF. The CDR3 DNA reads TGTGCCACCAAACAGGGTATTGCAGTTGGCAATCAGCCCCAGCATTTT.

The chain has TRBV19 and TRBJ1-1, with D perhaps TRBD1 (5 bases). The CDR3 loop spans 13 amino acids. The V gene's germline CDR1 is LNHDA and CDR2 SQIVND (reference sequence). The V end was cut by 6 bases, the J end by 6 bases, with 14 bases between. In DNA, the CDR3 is TGTGCCAGTAGCAACGGTCGGGACGCTGAAGCTTTCTTT. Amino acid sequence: CASSNGRDAEAFF.

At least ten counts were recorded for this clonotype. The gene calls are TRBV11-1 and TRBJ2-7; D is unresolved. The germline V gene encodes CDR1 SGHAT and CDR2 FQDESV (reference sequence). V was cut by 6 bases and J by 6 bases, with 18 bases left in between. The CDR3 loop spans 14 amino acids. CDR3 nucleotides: TGTGCCAGCAGGGGTCCTTTCTCGACCCTCGAGCAGTACTTC. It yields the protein CASRGPFSTLEQYF.

Written as DNA, the CDR3 is TGTGCCAGCAGTCAATATTTTAGTGCTTTGGAGTACGAGCAGTACTTC. Translating gives CASSQYFSALEYEQYF. The V call is TRBV6-1, the J call TRBJ2-7; D unresolved. Germline assignment: CDR1 MNHNS and CDR2 SASEGT. This CDR3 comprises 16 residues. The ends were cut back, 5 bases at V and 4 bases at J, with 21 bases in the middle.

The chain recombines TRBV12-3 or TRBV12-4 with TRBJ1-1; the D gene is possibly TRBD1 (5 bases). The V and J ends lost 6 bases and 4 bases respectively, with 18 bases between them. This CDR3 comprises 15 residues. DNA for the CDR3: TGTGCCAGCAGCACCTCGGGGGGTTTGGGCACTGAAGCTTTCTTT. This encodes CASSTSGGLGTEAFF.

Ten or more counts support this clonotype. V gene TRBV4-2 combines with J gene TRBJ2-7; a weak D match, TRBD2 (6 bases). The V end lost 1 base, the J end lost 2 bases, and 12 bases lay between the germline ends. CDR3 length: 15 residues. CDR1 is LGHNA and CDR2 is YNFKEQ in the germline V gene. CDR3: CASSQVADGPYEQYF. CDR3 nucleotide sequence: TGTGCCAGCAGCCAAGTAGCGGACGGGCCCTACGAGCAGTACTTC.

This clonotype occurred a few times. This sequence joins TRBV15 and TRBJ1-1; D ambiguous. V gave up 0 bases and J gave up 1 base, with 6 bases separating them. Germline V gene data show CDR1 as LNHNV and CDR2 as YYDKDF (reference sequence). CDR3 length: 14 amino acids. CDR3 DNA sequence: TGTGCCACCAGCAGAGAGGGGAGGAACACTGAAGCTTTCTTT. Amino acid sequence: CATSREGRNTEAFF.

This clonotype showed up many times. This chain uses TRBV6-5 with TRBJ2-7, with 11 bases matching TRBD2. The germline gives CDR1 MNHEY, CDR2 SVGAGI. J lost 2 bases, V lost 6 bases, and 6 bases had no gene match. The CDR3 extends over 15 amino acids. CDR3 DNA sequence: TGTGCCAGCAGGGGGGGGACTAGCGGACCCTACGAGCAGTACTTC. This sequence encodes CASRGGTSGPYEQYF.

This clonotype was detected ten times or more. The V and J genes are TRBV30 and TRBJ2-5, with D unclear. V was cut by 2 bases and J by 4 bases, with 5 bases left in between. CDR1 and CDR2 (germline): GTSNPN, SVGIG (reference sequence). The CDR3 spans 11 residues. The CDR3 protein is CAWSLLETQYF. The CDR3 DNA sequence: TGTGCCTGGAGTTTGTTAGAGACCCAGTACTTC.

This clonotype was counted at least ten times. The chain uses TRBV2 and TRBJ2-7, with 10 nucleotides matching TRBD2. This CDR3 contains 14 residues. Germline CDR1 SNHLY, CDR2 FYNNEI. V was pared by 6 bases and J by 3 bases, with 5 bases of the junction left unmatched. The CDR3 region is CASRGLAVFYEQYF. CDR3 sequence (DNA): TGTGCCAGCAGAGGACTAGCGGTTTTCTACGAGCAGTACTTC.

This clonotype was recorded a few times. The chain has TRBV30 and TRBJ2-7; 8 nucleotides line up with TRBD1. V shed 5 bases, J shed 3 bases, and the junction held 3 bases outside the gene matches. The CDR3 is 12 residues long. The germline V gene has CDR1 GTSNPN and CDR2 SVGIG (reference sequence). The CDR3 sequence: CAWDTGGYEQYF. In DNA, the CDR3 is TGTGCCTGGGATACAGGGGGCTACGAGCAGTACTTC.

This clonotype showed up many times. CDR3 in amino acids: CASSFGRKQVYEQYF. As DNA, the CDR3 is TGTGCCAGCAGTTTCGGACGGAAACAAGTTTACGAGCAGTACTTC. This chain links TRBV12-3 or TRBV12-4 with TRBJ2-7; D remains ambiguous. The CDR3 spans 15 residues. V lost 3 bases to trimming and J lost 4 bases, with 16 bases between them.

The CDR3 region is CASSPWDRGRGTEAFF. The CDR3 region has the DNA TGTGCCAGCAGCCCGTGGGACAGGGGGCGAGGCACTGAAGCTTTCTTT. This rearrangement joins TRBV11-1 to TRBJ1-1; TRBD1 aligns across 12 bases. CDR1 and CDR2 (germline): SGHAT, FQDESV (reference sequence). V was clipped by 5 bases and J by 4 bases; unmatched bases: 8. The CDR3 length is 16 residues.

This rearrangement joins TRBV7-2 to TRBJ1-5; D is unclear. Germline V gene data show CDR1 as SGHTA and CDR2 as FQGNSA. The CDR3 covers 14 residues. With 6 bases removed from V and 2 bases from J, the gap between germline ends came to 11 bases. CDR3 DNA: TGTGCCAGCAGTGGGTCGGAGGGCAATCAGCCCCAGCATTTT. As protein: CASSGSEGNQPQHF. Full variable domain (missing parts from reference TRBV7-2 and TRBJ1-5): GAGVSQSPSNKVTEKGKDVELRCDPISGHTALYWYRQSLGQGLEFLIYFQGNSAPDKSGLPSDRFSAERTGGSVSTLTIQRTQQEDSAVYLCASSGSEGNQPQHFGDGTRLSIL.

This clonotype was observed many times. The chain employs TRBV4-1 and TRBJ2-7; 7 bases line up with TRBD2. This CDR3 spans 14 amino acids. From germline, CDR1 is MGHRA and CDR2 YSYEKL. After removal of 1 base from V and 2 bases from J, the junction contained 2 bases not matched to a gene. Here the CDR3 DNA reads TGCGCCAGCAGCCAAGCTAGCGGAACCTACGAGCAGTACTTC. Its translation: CASSQASGTYEQYF.

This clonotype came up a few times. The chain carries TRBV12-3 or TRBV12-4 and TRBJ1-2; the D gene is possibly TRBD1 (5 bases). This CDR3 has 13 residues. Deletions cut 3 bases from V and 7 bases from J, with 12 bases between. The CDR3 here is CASSLGHYAGYTF. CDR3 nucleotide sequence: TGTGCCAGCAGTTTGGGGCATTATGCTGGCTACACCTTC.

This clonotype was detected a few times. The DNA for the CDR3 is TGTGCCAGCTCAATCAGGACAGGGAGCCAAGAGACCCAGTACTTC. It translates to CASSIRTGSQETQYF. J is TRBJ2-5 and V is TRBV18; 8 nucleotides agree with TRBD1. Trimming took 5 bases from V and 1 from J; bases not matched to a gene: 6. Looked up from germline, CDR1 is KGHSH and CDR2 is LQKENI. This CDR3 has 15 amino acids.

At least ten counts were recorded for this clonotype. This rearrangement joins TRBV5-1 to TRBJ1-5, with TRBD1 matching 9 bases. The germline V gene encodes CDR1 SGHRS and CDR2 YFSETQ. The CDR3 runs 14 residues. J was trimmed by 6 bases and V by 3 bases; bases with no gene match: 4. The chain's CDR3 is CASSWTGEGQPQHF. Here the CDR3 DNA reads TGCGCCAGCAGCTGGACAGGGGAGGGTCAGCCCCAGCATTTT.